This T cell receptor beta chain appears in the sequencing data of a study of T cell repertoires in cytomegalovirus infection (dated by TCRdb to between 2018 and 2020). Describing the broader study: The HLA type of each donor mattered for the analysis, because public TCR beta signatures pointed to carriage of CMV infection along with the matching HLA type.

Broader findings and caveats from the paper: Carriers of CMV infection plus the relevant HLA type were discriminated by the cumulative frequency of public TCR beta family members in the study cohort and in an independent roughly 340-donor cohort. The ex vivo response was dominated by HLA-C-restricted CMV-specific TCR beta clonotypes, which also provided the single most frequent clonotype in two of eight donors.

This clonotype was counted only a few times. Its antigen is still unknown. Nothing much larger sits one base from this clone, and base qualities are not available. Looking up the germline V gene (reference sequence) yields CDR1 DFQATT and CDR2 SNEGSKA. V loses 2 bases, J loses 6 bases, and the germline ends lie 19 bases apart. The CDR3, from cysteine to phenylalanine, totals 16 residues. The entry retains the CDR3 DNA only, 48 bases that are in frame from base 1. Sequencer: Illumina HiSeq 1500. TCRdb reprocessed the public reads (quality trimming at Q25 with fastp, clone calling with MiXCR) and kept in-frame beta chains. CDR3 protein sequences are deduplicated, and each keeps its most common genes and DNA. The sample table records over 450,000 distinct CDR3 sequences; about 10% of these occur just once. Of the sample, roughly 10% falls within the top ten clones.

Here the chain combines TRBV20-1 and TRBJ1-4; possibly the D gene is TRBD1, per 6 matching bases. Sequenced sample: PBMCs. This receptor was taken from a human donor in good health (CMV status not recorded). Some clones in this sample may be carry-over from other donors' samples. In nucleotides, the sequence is TGCAGTGCTAGAAATGTGGGACACCTGACGGATGAAAAACTGTTTTTT. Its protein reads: CSARNVGHLTDEKLFF.